Sequencing of this TCR beta chain was carried out in a study of PD-1 blockade in mismatch repair-deficient tumors. Study-level information: All were previously treated, progressing patients with about a dozen mismatch repair-deficient cancer types. Study findings and constraints: Tumor-resident clones, often undetectable pretreatment in blood, expanded then contracted after pembrolizumab.

Profiling relied on immunoSEQ multiplex PCR, and the TCRdb table lists in-frame clones only, not all of them. Of more than 13,000 clones listed, more than 75% were seen once; the top ten hold over 10%. Per germline, CDR1 SGHTA and CDR2 FQGNSA. Trimming removed 1 base from V and 4 bases from J, with 7 bases in between. This CDR3 is 13 amino acids long. In regard to this clone: No antigen is known for it.

Time point noted: identical approximately 11-day culture without peptide (control). This specimen consisted of cells cultured in vitro, obtained from a patient treated with pembrolizumab. The J gene is TRBJ1-1, the V gene TRBV7-2; no definite D call. This clonotype originated in an adult with mismatch repair-deficient cancer. CDR3 sequence reads: CASSLVGTTEAFF. The CDR3 DNA is TGTGCCAGCAGCTTAGTGGGTACCACTGAAGCTTTCTTT.